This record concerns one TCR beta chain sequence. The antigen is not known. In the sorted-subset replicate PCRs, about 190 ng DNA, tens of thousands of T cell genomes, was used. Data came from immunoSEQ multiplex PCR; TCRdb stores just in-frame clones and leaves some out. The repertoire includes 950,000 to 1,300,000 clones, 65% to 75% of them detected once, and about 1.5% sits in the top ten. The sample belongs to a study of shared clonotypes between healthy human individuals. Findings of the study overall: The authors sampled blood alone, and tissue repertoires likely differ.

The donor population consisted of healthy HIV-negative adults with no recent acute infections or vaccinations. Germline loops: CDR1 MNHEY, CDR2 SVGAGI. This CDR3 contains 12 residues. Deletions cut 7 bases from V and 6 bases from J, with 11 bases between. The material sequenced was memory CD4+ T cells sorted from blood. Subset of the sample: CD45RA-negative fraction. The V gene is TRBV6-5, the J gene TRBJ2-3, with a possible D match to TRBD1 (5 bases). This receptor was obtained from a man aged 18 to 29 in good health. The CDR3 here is CASISPGDTQYF. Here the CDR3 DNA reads TGTGCCAGCATTTCGCCAGGGGATACGCAGTATTTT.